The 9 T cell receptor beta chains reported below all come from one sample, sequenced in a study of siplizumab effects on memory and regulatory T cells. Sequenced by immunoSEQ multiplex PCR; TCRdb stores in-frame clones only, minus some. The sample contains approximately 100,000 clones, 80% to 95% of which appear only once. Sequencing was carried out using non-Treg CD4+ T cells sorted from blood. All receptors come from a human donor in good health.

This clone was counted a single time. The chain combines TRBV6-6 with TRBJ2-3; 9 bases are shared with TRBD2. Per germline, CDR1 MNHNY and CDR2 SVGAGI (reference sequence). V shed 2 bases and J 4 bases; nucleotides not matched to a gene: 7. This CDR3 has 16 residues. The CDR3 loop is CASSYILAGFADTQYF. The CDR3 nucleotides are TGTGCCAGCAGTTACATCCTAGCGGGATTCGCAGATACGCAGTATTTT.

CDR3 nucleotide sequence: TGTGCCTGGAGTCGGCTAGCGGGAGTTGGGGAGCAGTTCTTC. Translating gives CAWSRLAGVGEQFF. This chain joins TRBV30 and TRBJ2-1; 10 nucleotides align to TRBD2. Germline CDR1 GTSNPN, CDR2 SVGIG (reference sequence). CDR3 size: 14 residues. J lost 10 bases, V lost 2 bases, and 8 bases had no gene match.

The chain links TRBV7-6 to TRBJ1-1; 7 nucleotides match TRBD1. CDR3 length equals 14 residues. From germline, CDR1 is SGHVS and CDR2 FNYEAQ. J gave up 3 bases and V 4 bases, and 5 bases lay outside the gene matches. The CDR3 bases are TGTGCCAGCAGCTCACAGGGGTGGGACACTGAAGCTTTCTTT. It encodes CASSSQGWDTEAFF.

The chain combines TRBV18 with TRBJ2-3; D uncertain. The CDR3 is 12 amino acids. Germline V gene sequence: CDR1 KGHSH, CDR2 LQKENI. Trimming took off 2 bases at V and 2 bases at J, with 2 bases between the two ends. The CDR3: CASSPVTDTQYF. The DNA for the CDR3 is TGTGCCAGCTCACCAGTCACAGATACGCAGTATTTT.

This chain uses TRBV4-2 with TRBJ1-1; 7 bases are a match to TRBD1. V was pared by 2 bases and J by 2 bases, with 5 bases of the junction left unmatched. This CDR3 is built from 15 residues. CDR1 and CDR2 (germline): LGHNA, YNFKEQ. CDR3 residues: CASSQTRQGNTEAFF. CDR3 bases: TGTGCCAGCAGCCAAACCCGACAGGGTAACACTGAAGCTTTCTTT.

V is TRBV18 and J is TRBJ1-3, with TRBD1 as a possible D gene (6 bases). V was pared by 2 bases and J by 0 bases, with 11 bases between. Germline-derived CDR1 and CDR2 are KGHSH and LQKENI. The length of the CDR3 is 16 residues. CDR3 loop: CASSPVWTDSGNTIYF. The CDR3 DNA reads as TGTGCCAGCTCACCAGTCTGGACAGACTCTGGAAACACCATATATTTT.

This clone was seen a single time. The chain recombines TRBV5-4 with TRBJ2-7; D remains unclear. In germline, CDR1 is SGHNT, CDR2 YYREEE (reference sequence). Trimming took 0 bases from V and 0 from J, leaving 7 bases between them. This CDR3 is 14 amino acids long. CDR3 in DNA: TGTGCCAGCAGCTTGGAGGCAGGCTCCTACGAGCAGTACTTC. This translates into CASSLEAGSYEQYF.

This sequence joins TRBV27 and TRBJ2-2; 9 bases are shared with TRBD2. This CDR3 has 17 amino acids. Trimming took 6 bases from V and 7 from J; bases not matched to a gene: 15. Germline CDR1 reads MNHEY; CDR2 reads SMNVEV (reference sequence). This CDR3 reads CASRGGWSGRWFGELFF. As DNA, the CDR3 is TGTGCCAGCAGGGGAGGATGGAGCGGGAGGTGGTTCGGGGAGCTGTTTTTT.

This clone was observed once. CDR3 sequence: CASSVADTQYF. In DNA, the CDR3 is TGTGCCAGCAGTGTAGCAGATACGCAGTATTTT. The chain recombines TRBV6-1 with TRBJ2-3; D not certain. The CDR3 is 11 amino acids. Trimming took 4 bases from V and 4 from J, leaving 3 bases between them. Looked up from germline, CDR1 is MNHNS and CDR2 is SASEGT.